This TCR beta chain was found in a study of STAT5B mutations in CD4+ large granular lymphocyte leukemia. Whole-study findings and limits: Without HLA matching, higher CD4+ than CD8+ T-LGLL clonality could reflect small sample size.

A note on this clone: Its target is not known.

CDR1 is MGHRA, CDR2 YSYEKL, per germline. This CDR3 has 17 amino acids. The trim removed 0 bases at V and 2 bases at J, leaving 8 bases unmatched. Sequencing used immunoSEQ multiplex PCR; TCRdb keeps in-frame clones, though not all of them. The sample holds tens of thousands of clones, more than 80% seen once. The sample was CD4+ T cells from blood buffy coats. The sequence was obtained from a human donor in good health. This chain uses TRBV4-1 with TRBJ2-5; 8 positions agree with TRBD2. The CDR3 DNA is TGCGCCAGCAGCCAAGATAGGGTAACTAGCGGACAAGAGACCCAGTACTTC. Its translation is CASSQDRVTSGQETQYF.